What follows is one TCR beta chain and its context. This record comes from a study of blood T cell repertoires in COVID-19. The V end was cut by 6 bases, the J end by 1 base, with 9 bases between. The CDR3 has 13 amino acids. Profiling relied on immunoSEQ multiplex PCR, and the TCRdb table lists in-frame clones only, not all of them. This table has about 480,000 clones, approximately 91% appearing once. Participants' reported clinical history set cohort assignment. The sequence derives from a woman aged 60 to 75 who had recovered from COVID-19. The sample was PBMCs or T cells enriched from blood (not recorded which). J is TRBJ1-1 and V is TRBV12-3 or TRBV12-4; D not resolved. This CDR3 reads CASSITANTEAFF. CDR3 bases: TGTGCCAGCAGCATAACAGCGAACACTGAAGCTTTCTTT.